This record concerns one T cell receptor beta chain sequence. The antigen remains unidentified. As it was prepared, the TCRbeta library received unique molecular identifiers. From the PCR reads, TCRdb called clonotypes with MiXCR, one entry per CDR3 protein. The data contain roughly 50,000 distinct CDR3 sequences, 40% to 55% of them singletons. These data come from a study of T-cell reconstitution after alpha-beta-depleted transplantation in children. Study-level results: A year had passed since transplant, and T-cell counts and diversity by then came mostly from newly produced T cells.

This CDR3 spans 15 amino acids. J was trimmed by 5 bases and V by 4 bases; bases with no gene match: 5. This clonotype originated in a male patient aged 10 to 17 who had a stem cell transplant for acute lymphoblastic leukemia, so the T cells may come from the graft donor. The chain uses TRBV12-3 or TRBV12-4 and TRBJ2-7, with 13 bases matching TRBD2. Material: PBMCs, mostly from graft donor cells, obtained 360 days after TCRalphabeta/CD19-depleted stem cell transplant. The CDR3 DNA sequence: TGTGCCAGCAGTTCCGGGACTAGCGGGATCCACGAGCAGTACTTC. This gives the protein CASSSGTSGIHEQYF.